This TCR beta chain was sequenced for a study of OX40 agonist ivuxolimab in advanced cancers. Produced via immunoSEQ multiplex PCR; TCRdb's table is partial and in-frame only. The repertoire holds 83,000 or so clones, with 80% to 90% as singletons. In germline, CDR1 is SNHLY, CDR2 FYNNEI. The CDR3 runs to 15 residues. Trimming cost V 7 bases and J 1 base, with 17 bases left between them. Sequencing used CD4+ or CD8+ T cells sorted from blood, obtained in a trial of the OX40 agonist ivuxolimab. The receptor was isolated from an adult with an advanced solid tumor such as melanoma, head and neck, liver or kidney cancer. The chain links TRBV2 to TRBJ2-7; either TRBD1 or TRBD2 may fit D (5 bases each). This CDR3 reads CASIDRGSGSYEQYF. CDR3 coding DNA: TGTGCCAGCATCGACCGGGGTTCAGGGTCCTACGAGCAGTACTTC.